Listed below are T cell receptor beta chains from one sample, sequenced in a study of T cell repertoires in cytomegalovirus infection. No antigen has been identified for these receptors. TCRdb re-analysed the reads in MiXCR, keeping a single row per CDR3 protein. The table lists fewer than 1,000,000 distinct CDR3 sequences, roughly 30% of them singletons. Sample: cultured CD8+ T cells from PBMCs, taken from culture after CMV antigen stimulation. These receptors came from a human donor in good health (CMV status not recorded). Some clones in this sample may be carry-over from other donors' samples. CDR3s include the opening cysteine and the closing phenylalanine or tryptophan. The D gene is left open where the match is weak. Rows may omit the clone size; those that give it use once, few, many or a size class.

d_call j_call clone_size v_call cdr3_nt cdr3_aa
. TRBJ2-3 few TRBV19 TGTGCCAGTAGTATTAGGGGACCCCCAGATACGCAGTATTTT CASSIRGPPDTQYF
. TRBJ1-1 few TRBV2 TGTGCCAGCATGGGGAGAGCTGAAGCTTTCTTT CASMGRAEAFF
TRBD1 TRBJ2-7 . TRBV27 TGTGCCAGCAGTTTATTAACAGGGGTCAACGAGCAGTACTTC CASSLLTGVNEQYF
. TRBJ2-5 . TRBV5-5 TGTGCCAGCAGCCCCCTCGGGGACGGTGGGACCAGAGAAGAGACCCAGTACTTC CASSPLGDGGTREETQYF
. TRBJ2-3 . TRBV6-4 TGTGCCAGCTCTCAGGACGCGGTCGTGGATACGCAGTATTTT CASSQDAVVDTQYF
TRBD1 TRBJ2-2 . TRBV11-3 TGTGCCAGCACCCCAGGGGGAGCCGGGGAGCTGTTTTTT CASTPGGAGELFF
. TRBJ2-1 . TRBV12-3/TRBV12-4 TGTGCCAGCACCCTGGAGAGGGAGCAGTTCTTC CASTLEREQFF
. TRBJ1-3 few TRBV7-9 TGTGCCAGCAGCGATGGAAACACCATATATTTT CASSDGNTIYF
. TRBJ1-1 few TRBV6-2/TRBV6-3 TGTGCCAGCACCCCTCACAACACTGAAGCTTTCTTT CASTPHNTEAFF
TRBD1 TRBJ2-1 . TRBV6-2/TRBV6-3 TGTGCCAGCAGTTACGAGGACAGGGTCGATGAGCAGTTCTTC CASSYEDRVDEQFF
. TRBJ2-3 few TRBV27 TGTGCCAGCCTTTCGGGCCCTCGGGCAGATACGCAGTATTTT CASLSGPRADTQYF
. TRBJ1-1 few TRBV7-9 TGTGCCAGCAGCTTAGGGGAAATAAGGGACACTGAAGCTTTCTTT CASSLGEIRDTEAFF
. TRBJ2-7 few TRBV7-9 TGTGCCAGCAGCGCAGATACAGGGGAGCAGTACTTC CASSADTGEQYF
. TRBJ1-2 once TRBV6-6 TGTGCCAGCACCGAATTGGGGGACTATGGCTACACCTTC CASTELGDYGYTF
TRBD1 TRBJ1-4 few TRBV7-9 TGTGCCAGCAGCCCCCGGGACAGGGGACGTAGTGAAAAACTGTTTTTT CASSPRDRGRSEKLFF
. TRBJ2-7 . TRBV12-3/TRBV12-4 TGTGCCAGCAGTGCGGGACAGCTGTCTTTCTACGAGCAGTACTTC CASSAGQLSFYEQYF
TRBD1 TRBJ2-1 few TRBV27 TGTGCCAGCACCGAAGAGGGGGCCTCGCACAATGAGCAGTTCTTC CASTEEGASHNEQFF
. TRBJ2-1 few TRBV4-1 TGCGCCAGCAGCTCGACCACAGGAGGGAACAATGAGCAGTTCTTC CASSSTTGGNNEQFF
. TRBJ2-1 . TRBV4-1 TGCGCCAGCAGCCAACGCCAGGGGGGCGGGCAGTTCTTC CASSQRQGGGQFF
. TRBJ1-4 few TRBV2 TGTGCCAGCGGACTTCCAGAAGTTAATGAAAAACTGTTTTTT CASGLPEVNEKLFF
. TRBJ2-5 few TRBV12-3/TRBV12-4 TGTGCCAGCACAACTAACCCGGGGACCCAGTACTTC CASTTNPGTQYF
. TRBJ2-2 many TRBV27 TGTGCCAGCACTTCGCAGCCGAACACCGGGGAGCTGTTTTTT CASTSQPNTGELFF
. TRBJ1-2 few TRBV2 TGTGCCAGCAATTGGGTGATTAACTATGGCTACACCTTC CASNWVINYGYTF
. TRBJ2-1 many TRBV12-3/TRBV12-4 TGTGCCAGCAGTTCCCGGACTCCCAGTAGGGACAATGAGCAGTTCTTC CASSSRTPSRDNEQFF
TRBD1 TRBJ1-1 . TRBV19 TGTGCCAGTAGTCCCCCGGACAGGGTCGAAACTGAAGCTTTCTTT CASSPPDRVETEAFF
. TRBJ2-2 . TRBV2 TGTGCCAGCAGTGAAGCGCTTCTGGCGGCGAACACCGGGGAGCTGTTTTTT CASSEALLAANTGELFF
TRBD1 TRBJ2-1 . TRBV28 TGTGCCAGCAGTCCCCGGGACAGAAATTCTGAGCAGTTCTTC CASSPRDRNSEQFF
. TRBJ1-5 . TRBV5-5 TGTGCCAGCAGCTTGACACCCTGGACAAGCAATCAGCCCCAGCATTTT CASSLTPWTSNQPQHF
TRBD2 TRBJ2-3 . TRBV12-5 TGTGCTAGTGTCCCACTTGGAAGCGGGGGAACAGATACGCAGTATTTT CASVPLGSGGTDTQYF
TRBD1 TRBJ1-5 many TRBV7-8 TGTGCCAGCAGCACACAGGGGAATCAGCCCCAGCATTTT CASSTQGNQPQHF
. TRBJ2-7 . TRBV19 TGTGCCAGTATCGGCAGGGCACAGGGAGACGAGCAGTACTTC CASIGRAQGDEQYF
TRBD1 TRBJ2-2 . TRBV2 TGTGCCAACAGCGCGGGACAGGGGTACACCGGGGAGCTGTTTTTT CANSAGQGYTGELFF
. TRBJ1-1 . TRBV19 TGTGCCAGCCTCCAGGGCAACGCTGAAGCTTTCTTT CASLQGNAEAFF
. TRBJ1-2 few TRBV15 TGTGCCACCAGCAGAGATGGAGCGGGGGTGAGTGGCTACACCTTC CATSRDGAGVSGYTF
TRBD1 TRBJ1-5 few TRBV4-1 TGCGCCAGCAGCCAAGATCGAAGGGGAACAGGGGGCTTCAATCAGCCCCAGCATTTT CASSQDRRGTGGFNQPQHF
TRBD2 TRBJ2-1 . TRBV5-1 TGCGCCAGCAGCTTGGCGGGGGCGGGGGGTCGCAATGAGCAGTTCTTC CASSLAGAGGRNEQFF